This T cell receptor beta chain appears in the sequencing data of a study of T cell changes during pregnancy in multiple sclerosis. The sample holds a few counts of this clone. The CDR3 sequence is 11 residues long. The ends were cut back, 8 bases at V and 6 bases at J, with 13 bases in the middle. CDR1 is SQVTM, CDR2 ANQGSEA, per germline. Using immunoSEQ multiplex PCR, the repertoire was profiled, and TCRdb retains in-frame clones only, with some absent. Counted here are nearly 110,000 clones, around 93% occurring once; the ten biggest clones make up roughly 1.5%. The source is a female donor with multiple sclerosis, enrolled in a pregnancy study. The sequencing used peripheral blood, collected after pregnancy. V is TRBV29-1 and J is TRBJ1-1, with D maybe TRBD1 (5 bases). The CDR3 is CSISWGAEAFF. Written as DNA, the CDR3 is TGCAGCATAAGTTGGGGGGCTGAAGCTTTCTTT.